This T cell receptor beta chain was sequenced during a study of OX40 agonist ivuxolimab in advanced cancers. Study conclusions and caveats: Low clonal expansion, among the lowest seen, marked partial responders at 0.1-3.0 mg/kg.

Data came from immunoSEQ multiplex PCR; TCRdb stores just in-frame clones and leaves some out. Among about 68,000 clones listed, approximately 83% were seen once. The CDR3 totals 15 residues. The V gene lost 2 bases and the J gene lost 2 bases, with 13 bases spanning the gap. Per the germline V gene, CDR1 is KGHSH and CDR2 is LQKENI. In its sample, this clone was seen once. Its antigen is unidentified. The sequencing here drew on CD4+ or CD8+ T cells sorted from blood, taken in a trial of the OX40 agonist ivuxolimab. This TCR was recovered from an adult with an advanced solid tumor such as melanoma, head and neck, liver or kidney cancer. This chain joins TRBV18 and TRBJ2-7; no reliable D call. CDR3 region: CASSPSPPVTYEQYF. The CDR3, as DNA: TGTGCCAGCTCACCAAGTCCCCCGGTCACCTACGAGCAGTACTTC.